These T cell receptor beta chains were read from a single sample in a study of a mutant IDH1 vaccine in newly diagnosed glioma. Clones were read by immunoSEQ multiplex PCR, and TCRdb kept only the in-frame ones, dropping some. This sample yields around 60,000 clones, of which 70% to 90% are seen a single time; 3.5% to 4.5% belongs to the top ten. The antigens these receptors bind are not known. This material consisted of PBMCs, taken from a glioma patient whose treatment included an IDH1 peptide vaccine. The receptors here all came from a man aged 25-45 years with glioma. Each CDR3 is given with its conserved first and last residue. Each record gives: clone size, V gene, J gene, D gene, CDR3 DNA, CDR3 protein. The D gene is left open where the match is weak. Size tells how often a clone was seen (once, few, many) or the class of an expanded clone, and some rows leave it out.

clone_size: once; v_call: TRBV30; j_call: TRBJ2-5; d_call: -; cdr3_nt: TGTGCCTGGAGTGTGGGGCAAGAGACCCAGTACTTC; cdr3_aa: CAWSVGQETQYF
clone_size: -; v_call: TRBV19; j_call: TRBJ2-7; d_call: -; cdr3_nt: TGTGCCAGTAGTATTCGCCCCTACGAGCAGTACTTC; cdr3_aa: CASSIRPYEQYF
clone_size: -; v_call: TRBV30; j_call: TRBJ2-5; d_call: -; cdr3_nt: TGTGCCTGGAGTGGACCGAGGGGAAAGTACTTC; cdr3_aa: CAWSGPRGKYF
clone_size: -; v_call: TRBV14; j_call: TRBJ2-1; d_call: TRBD2; cdr3_nt: TGTGCCAGCAGCCATCCACTAGCGGGGGGCTACAATGAGCAGTTCTTC; cdr3_aa: CASSHPLAGGYNEQFF
clone_size: -; v_call: TRBV28; j_call: TRBJ2-7; d_call: -; cdr3_nt: TGTGCCAGCAGTTTACACACCGGGTCGACAGTCCCCGAGCAGTACTTC; cdr3_aa: CASSLHTGSTVPEQYF
clone_size: -; v_call: TRBV27; j_call: TRBJ1-5; d_call: -; cdr3_nt: TGTGCCAGCAGTTTATCGGGCAGGGGTTACAATCAGCCCCAGCATTTT; cdr3_aa: CASSLSGRGYNQPQHF
clone_size: -; v_call: TRBV12-5; j_call: TRBJ2-7; d_call: -; cdr3_nt: TGTGCTAGTGGTTTGCCCCTCCGGGGGACCTACGAGCAGTACTTC; cdr3_aa: CASGLPLRGTYEQYF
clone_size: -; v_call: TRBV5-4; j_call: TRBJ1-6; d_call: TRBD1; cdr3_nt: TGTGCCAGCAGCGTGGGACAGGGGACTAATTCACCCCTCCACTTT; cdr3_aa: CASSVGQGTNSPLHF
clone_size: -; v_call: TRBV19; j_call: TRBJ2-1; d_call: TRBD2; cdr3_nt: TGTGCCAGTAGAAGCGGGGGAAACAATGAGCAGTTCTTC; cdr3_aa: CASRSGGNNEQFF
clone_size: -; v_call: TRBV4-1; j_call: TRBJ2-7; d_call: -; cdr3_nt: TGCGCCAGCAGCCAAGAGGGTATATCGGGCGAGCAGTACTTC; cdr3_aa: CASSQEGISGEQYF
clone_size: -; v_call: TRBV4-2; j_call: TRBJ2-1; d_call: -; cdr3_nt: TGTGCCAGCAGCCAAGATGGTAGGGGACAGCAGTTCTTC; cdr3_aa: CASSQDGRGQQFF
clone_size: -; v_call: TRBV4-1; j_call: TRBJ1-5; d_call: -; cdr3_nt: TGCGCCAGCAGCCGCGGGGGCGGCGGCAATCAGCCCCAGCATTTT; cdr3_aa: CASSRGGGGNQPQHF
clone_size: -; v_call: TRBV28; j_call: TRBJ1-2; d_call: TRBD1; cdr3_nt: TGTGCCAGCAGTTTACCCGGGACAGGGGGTAACTATGGCTACACCTTC; cdr3_aa: CASSLPGTGGNYGYTF
clone_size: few; v_call: TRBV10-1; j_call: TRBJ1-1; d_call: -; cdr3_nt: TGCGCCAGCAGTGAGTCGCTTTTGGGACAAGACACTGAAGCTTTCTTT; cdr3_aa: CASSESLLGQDTEAFF
clone_size: -; v_call: TRBV7-8; j_call: TRBJ2-2; d_call: TRBD1; cdr3_nt: TGTGCCAGCAGCCACCCGGGGGGACAGGGGACCGGGGAGCTGTTTTTT; cdr3_aa: CASSHPGGQGTGELFF
clone_size: -; v_call: TRBV2; j_call: TRBJ1-5; d_call: -; cdr3_nt: TGTGCCAGCAGTGCCGGGGCCCTCAATCAGCCCCAGCATTTT; cdr3_aa: CASSAGALNQPQHF
clone_size: -; v_call: TRBV29-1; j_call: TRBJ1-1; d_call: -; cdr3_nt: TGCAGCGGCGGTGGCGTCACTGAAGCTTTCTTT; cdr3_aa: CSGGGVTEAFF
clone_size: -; v_call: TRBV11-2; j_call: TRBJ2-7; d_call: -; cdr3_nt: TGTGCCAGCAGCTTAGGGTTTGCAAGCTCCTACGAGCAGTACTTC; cdr3_aa: CASSLGFASSYEQYF
clone_size: -; v_call: TRBV2; j_call: TRBJ1-4; d_call: TRBD1; cdr3_nt: TGTGCCAGCAGTCGGGACAGGGGGCGGAATGAAAAACTGTTTTTT; cdr3_aa: CASSRDRGRNEKLFF
clone_size: -; v_call: TRBV4-2; j_call: TRBJ1-1; d_call: -; cdr3_nt: TGTGCCAGCAGCGAACGACTTTACATGAACACTGAAGCTTTCTTT; cdr3_aa: CASSERLYMNTEAFF
clone_size: once; v_call: TRBV28; j_call: TRBJ1-5; d_call: -; cdr3_nt: TGTGCCAGCAGCAGACAGGACCCCCAGCCCCAGCATTTT; cdr3_aa: CASSRQDPQPQHF
clone_size: -; v_call: TRBV28; j_call: TRBJ1-2; d_call: TRBD1; cdr3_nt: TGTGCCAGCAGTTCCGCAGGGGGGTATGGCTACACCTTC; cdr3_aa: CASSSAGGYGYTF
clone_size: -; v_call: TRBV11-2; j_call: TRBJ1-6; d_call: -; cdr3_nt: TGTGCCAGCAGCTTAGATCCGTATTCACCCCTCCACTTT; cdr3_aa: CASSLDPYSPLHF
clone_size: -; v_call: TRBV15; j_call: TRBJ2-2; d_call: TRBD1; cdr3_nt: TGTGCCACCAGCAGAGGAACCGGGACAGTGAACACCGGGGAGCTGTTTTTT; cdr3_aa: CATSRGTGTVNTGELFF
clone_size: -; v_call: TRBV27; j_call: TRBJ2-2; d_call: TRBD1; cdr3_nt: TGTGCCAGCAGTGTACCCGGGACAGTTCCCGGGGAGCTGTTTTTT; cdr3_aa: CASSVPGTVPGELFF
clone_size: -; v_call: TRBV6-5; j_call: TRBJ2-1; d_call: -; cdr3_nt: TGTGCCAGCAGTTCCTACGGACAAAATGAGCAGTTCTTC; cdr3_aa: CASSSYGQNEQFF
clone_size: -; v_call: TRBV6-1; j_call: TRBJ2-7; d_call: TRBD1; cdr3_nt: TGTGCCAGCAGTGTTACAGGGGGAGGCGAGCAGTACTTC; cdr3_aa: CASSVTGGGEQYF
clone_size: -; v_call: TRBV7-2; j_call: TRBJ2-1; d_call: -; cdr3_nt: TGTGCCAGCAGCTTAGTGCAGGTCTCCTACAATGAGCAGTTCTTC; cdr3_aa: CASSLVQVSYNEQFF
clone_size: -; v_call: TRBV5-1; j_call: TRBJ1-1; d_call: -; cdr3_nt: TGCGCCAGCAGTACGGGCTTAGCGCCGACGGCGAGCGGTGCTGAAGCTTTCTTT; cdr3_aa: CASSTGLAPTASGAEAFF
clone_size: -; v_call: TRBV5-4; j_call: TRBJ1-2; d_call: -; cdr3_nt: TGTGCCAGCAGCTTGGAGGAACGACGGGGCTACACCTTC; cdr3_aa: CASSLEERRGYTF
clone_size: -; v_call: TRBV2; j_call: TRBJ1-5; d_call: -; cdr3_nt: TGTGCCAGCAGTGGCACTAATAGCAATCAGCCCCAGCATTTT; cdr3_aa: CASSGTNSNQPQHF
clone_size: -; v_call: TRBV7-9; j_call: TRBJ1-2; d_call: -; cdr3_nt: TGTGCCAGCAGCTTAGCGGTGGCTTCTACTAACTATGGCTACACCTTC; cdr3_aa: CASSLAVASTNYGYTF
clone_size: -; v_call: TRBV4-1; j_call: TRBJ1-4; d_call: -; cdr3_nt: TGCGCCAGCAGCCAAGAAGAAGCTACAGTGAAAAATGAAAAACTGTTTTTT; cdr3_aa: CASSQEEATVKNEKLFF
clone_size: -; v_call: TRBV11-2; j_call: TRBJ2-3; d_call: TRBD2; cdr3_nt: TGTGCCAGCCACCGGGAGGCGGCGAGCACAGATACGCAGTATTTT; cdr3_aa: CASHREAASTDTQYF
clone_size: -; v_call: TRBV19; j_call: TRBJ2-1; d_call: TRBD2; cdr3_nt: TGTGCCAGTGGCAACCTTAAACTAGCGACCCATGAGCAGTTCTTC; cdr3_aa: CASGNLKLATHEQFF
clone_size: few; v_call: TRBV11-2; j_call: TRBJ1-3; d_call: -; cdr3_nt: TGTGCCAGCAGCTCTATCATCGGACGGGGAAGCTCTGGAAACACCATATATTTT; cdr3_aa: CASSSIIGRGSSGNTIYF
clone_size: -; v_call: TRBV7-2; j_call: TRBJ1-1; d_call: -; cdr3_nt: TGTGCCAGCAGCTTAGCTACCGCTACTGAAGCTTTCTTT; cdr3_aa: CASSLATATEAFF
clone_size: -; v_call: TRBV7-9; j_call: TRBJ1-2; d_call: -; cdr3_nt: TGTGCCAGCAGTCTCATCTTCGCTACGAACTATGGCTACACCTTC; cdr3_aa: CASSLIFATNYGYTF
clone_size: -; v_call: TRBV18; j_call: TRBJ2-7; d_call: TRBD1; cdr3_nt: TGTGCCAGCTCACCACATACAGGGGGACCCAGCTCCTACGAGCAGTACTTC; cdr3_aa: CASSPHTGGPSSYEQYF
clone_size: -; v_call: TRBV2; j_call: TRBJ1-5; d_call: -; cdr3_nt: TGTGCCAGCAACTGGGTTGGCGATCAGCCCCAGCATTTT; cdr3_aa: CASNWVGDQPQHF
clone_size: once; v_call: TRBV28; j_call: TRBJ1-2; d_call: -; cdr3_nt: TGTGCCAGCAGTTTAATCGGCCAGCCCAGCAGCTATGGCTACACCTTC; cdr3_aa: CASSLIGQPSSYGYTF
clone_size: -; v_call: TRBV7-9; j_call: TRBJ2-2; d_call: -; cdr3_nt: TGTGCCAGCAGCTTAGCTGGAGGGGAGCTGTTTTTT; cdr3_aa: CASSLAGGELFF
clone_size: -; v_call: TRBV4-2; j_call: TRBJ2-3; d_call: TRBD2; cdr3_nt: TGTGCCAGCAGCCAATTGACTAGCGGGGGGAGGAGAGATACGCAGTATTTT; cdr3_aa: CASSQLTSGGRRDTQYF
clone_size: -; v_call: TRBV4-1; j_call: TRBJ2-1; d_call: -; cdr3_nt: TGCGCCAGCAGCCCGACGGGGGCCCGACCCAATGAGCAGTTCTTC; cdr3_aa: CASSPTGARPNEQFF
clone_size: once; v_call: TRBV9; j_call: TRBJ1-2; d_call: TRBD1; cdr3_nt: TGTGCCAGCAGCGTAGGACAGGGGAACTATGGCTACACCTTC; cdr3_aa: CASSVGQGNYGYTF
clone_size: -; v_call: TRBV6-6; j_call: TRBJ2-7; d_call: -; cdr3_nt: TGTGCCAGCAGTGGCAGGGTTGGTGGGTACGAGCAGTACTTC; cdr3_aa: CASSGRVGGYEQYF
clone_size: -; v_call: TRBV7-9; j_call: TRBJ2-7; d_call: TRBD1; cdr3_nt: TGTGCCAGCAGCTCCCGTGGACAGGGCCCCTACGAGCAGTACTTC; cdr3_aa: CASSSRGQGPYEQYF
clone_size: -; v_call: TRBV4-1; j_call: TRBJ2-1; d_call: -; cdr3_nt: TGCGCCAGCAGCCCAGGAGGCAGGGGGAGGGTTGAGCAGTTCTTC; cdr3_aa: CASSPGGRGRVEQFF
clone_size: once; v_call: TRBV27; j_call: TRBJ2-7; d_call: TRBD2; cdr3_nt: TGTGCCAGCAGACCCTATAGCGGGGCAAACTCCTACGAGCAGTACTTC; cdr3_aa: CASRPYSGANSYEQYF
clone_size: few; v_call: TRBV27; j_call: TRBJ1-4; d_call: -; cdr3_nt: TGTGCCAGCATGGGAACAGACGAAAAACTGTTTTTT; cdr3_aa: CASMGTDEKLFF
clone_size: -; v_call: TRBV12-5; j_call: TRBJ1-1; d_call: TRBD1; cdr3_nt: TGTGCTAGTGGTTTGGCGACGGGACAGGGAAACACTGAAGCTTTCTTT; cdr3_aa: CASGLATGQGNTEAFF
clone_size: once; v_call: TRBV10-1; j_call: TRBJ1-1; d_call: -; cdr3_nt: TGCGCCAGCCGCCCGGGTTTGAACACTGAAGCTTTCTTT; cdr3_aa: CASRPGLNTEAFF
clone_size: -; v_call: TRBV6-5; j_call: TRBJ1-1; d_call: -; cdr3_nt: TGTGCCAGCAGTTATAATCAGCTAAGAACTTCTGAAGCTTTCTTT; cdr3_aa: CASSYNQLRTSEAFF
clone_size: -; v_call: TRBV27; j_call: TRBJ2-1; d_call: -; cdr3_nt: TGTGCCAGCAGTTTAAGAGGGACCAACAATGAGCAGTTCTTC; cdr3_aa: CASSLRGTNNEQFF
clone_size: -; v_call: TRBV10-2; j_call: TRBJ1-4; d_call: -; cdr3_nt: TGCGCCAGCAGTGAGGCTGGGGGCAGGAATGAAAAACTGTTTTTT; cdr3_aa: CASSEAGGRNEKLFF
clone_size: -; v_call: TRBV7-9; j_call: TRBJ2-6; d_call: -; cdr3_nt: TGTGCCAGCAGCTTAAGTAGAGCGGTAGGGGCCAACGTCCTGACTTTC; cdr3_aa: CASSLSRAVGANVLTF
clone_size: -; v_call: TRBV27; j_call: TRBJ1-2; d_call: -; cdr3_nt: TGTGCCAGCAGTTTTGGGCCAACCTACTATGGCTACACCTTC; cdr3_aa: CASSFGPTYYGYTF
clone_size: -; v_call: TRBV18; j_call: TRBJ2-6; d_call: TRBD1; cdr3_nt: TGTGCCAGCTCACCCGGAGGACAGGGGGCATCTGGGGCCAACGTCCTGACTTTC; cdr3_aa: CASSPGGQGASGANVLTF
clone_size: -; v_call: TRBV14; j_call: TRBJ1-2; d_call: TRBD1; cdr3_nt: TGTGCCAGCAGCCACCCAAACCCACAGGGGGACTATGGCTACACCTTC; cdr3_aa: CASSHPNPQGDYGYTF
clone_size: -; v_call: TRBV29-1; j_call: TRBJ1-3; d_call: -; cdr3_nt: TGCAGCGTTGAAGTCACAGGATCTGGAAACACCATATATTTT; cdr3_aa: CSVEVTGSGNTIYF